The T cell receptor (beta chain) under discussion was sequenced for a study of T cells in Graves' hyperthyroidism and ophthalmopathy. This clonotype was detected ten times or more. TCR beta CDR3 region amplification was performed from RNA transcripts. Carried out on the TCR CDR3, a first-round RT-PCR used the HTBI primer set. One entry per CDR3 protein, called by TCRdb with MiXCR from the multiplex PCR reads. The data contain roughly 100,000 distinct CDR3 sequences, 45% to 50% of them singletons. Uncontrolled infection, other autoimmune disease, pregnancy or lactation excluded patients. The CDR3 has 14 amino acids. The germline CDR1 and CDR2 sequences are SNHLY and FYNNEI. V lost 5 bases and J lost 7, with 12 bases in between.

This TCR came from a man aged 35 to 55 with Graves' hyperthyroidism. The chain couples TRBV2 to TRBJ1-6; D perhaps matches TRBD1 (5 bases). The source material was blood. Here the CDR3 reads CASSFGGLNSPLHF. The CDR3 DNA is TGTGCCAGCAGTTTTGGGGGGTTGAATTCACCCCTCCACTTT.